This T cell receptor beta chain was profiled in a study of blood T cell repertoires in COVID-19. Study at large: The United States, Italy and Spain supplied acute and convalescent COVID-19 samples. T cells, B-cell-depleted T cells, or PBMCs provided the cDNA or gDNA that served as material.

Germline CDR1 and CDR2: MGHRA and YSYEKL. CDR3 length: 12 amino acids. The V end was cut by 1 base, the J end by 8 bases, with 6 bases between. Assay: immunoSEQ multiplex PCR; the TCRdb copy retains only in-frame clones and omits some. Of about 230,000 clones in the sample, around 88% were seen once. V and J are TRBV4-1 and TRBJ2-1; D ambiguous. Source material: peripheral blood. This receptor was taken from an elderly man with acute or convalescent COVID-19. CDR3 in amino acids: CASSQVRDEQFF. The CDR3 DNA follows: TGCGCCAGCAGCCAAGTCCGCGATGAGCAGTTCTTC.